This is a list of T cell receptor beta chains from one sample in a study of T cell responses to AZD1222 COVID-19 vaccine. TCRdb's table, derived via immunoSEQ multiplex PCR, lists solely in-frame clones and lacks some. Here the sample spans about 140,000 clones, more than 75% being singletons. Here the sequenced sample was peripheral blood, taken 28 days after the second AZD1222 dose. These TCRs come from an adult who received the AZD1222 COVID-19 vaccine. The CDR3 runs from the conserved cysteine through the conserved F or W. The order of the fields is clone size, CDR3 length, J gene, D gene, V gene, CDR3 DNA, CDR3 protein. A D gene is named only where the DNA matches it firmly. Size values are once, few and many counts, or a class for expanded clones, and some rows have none.

>once|14|TRBJ1-6|TRBD1|TRBV4-3
TGCGCCAGCAGCCAGGGGGACAGTAATTCACCCCTCCACTTT
CASSQGDSNSPLHF
>NA|14|TRBJ1-2|TRBD1|TRBV18
TGTGCCAGCTCACCACCGGGACAGGGTCGTGGCTACACCTTC
CASSPPGQGRGYTF
>NA|15|TRBJ2-5|TRBD2|TRBV28
TGTGCCAGCAGTTTACCTAGCGGGGGGAAAGAGACCCAGTACTTC
CASSLPSGGKETQYF
>NA|14|TRBJ1-1|NA|TRBV28
TGTGCCAGCAGGGGAATGGGACAGAACACTGAAGCTTTCTTT
CASRGMGQNTEAFF
>NA|14|TRBJ2-7|NA|TRBV6-1
TGTGCCAGCAGTGAACGTCCGGGGGCGGGTGAGCAGTACTTC
CASSERPGAGEQYF
>NA|16|TRBJ2-1|TRBD2|TRBV7-9
TGTGCCAGCAGCACCATTAGCGGGGGGATTTACAATGAGCAGTTCTTC
CASSTISGGIYNEQFF
>NA|14|TRBJ2-7|NA|TRBV5-1
TGCGCCAGCTCCCCCGGAGACTTCTCCTACGAGCAGTACTTC
CASSPGDFSYEQYF
>NA|13|TRBJ1-2|NA|TRBV24-1
TGTGCCACCAGTGATTCTGCAAACTATGGCTACACCTTC
CATSDSANYGYTF
>NA|15|TRBJ1-2|NA|TRBV27
TGTGCCAGCAGGAAAGAGGGTGCAGGGAACTATGGCTACACCTTC
CASRKEGAGNYGYTF
>NA|15|TRBJ1-2|NA|TRBV5-1
TGCGCCAGCAGCTTGGAGCCAGAACCCTTCTATGGCTACACCTTC
CASSLEPEPFYGYTF
>NA|14|TRBJ1-5|NA|TRBV2
TGTGCCAGCAGGGTAAGGGATGGCAATCAGCCCCAGCATTTT
CASRVRDGNQPQHF
>NA|17|TRBJ1-5|TRBD1|TRBV19
TGTGCCAGTAGTATAGCCAGGGGGCAGGGAATTGATCAGCCCCAGCATTTT
CASSIARGQGIDQPQHF
>NA|11|TRBJ2-7|NA|TRBV6-5
TGTGCCAGCAGGGTAATCTACGAGCAGTACTTC
CASRVIYEQYF
>NA|12|TRBJ1-5|NA|TRBV12-3/TRBV12-4
TGTGCCAGCAAGGGAGGGAGTCAGCCCCAGCATTTT
CASKGGSQPQHF
>NA|12|TRBJ1-2|NA|TRBV20-1
TGCAGTGCTAGTATGGGGGCAGGGGGCTACACCTTC
CSASMGAGGYTF
>NA|15|TRBJ1-4|NA|TRBV28
TGTGCCAGCAGTGAGGAGGGTGCAACTAATGAAAAACTGTTTTTT
CASSEEGATNEKLFF
>NA|16|TRBJ1-5|NA|TRBV6-1
TGTGCCAGCAGTGAAGAAGGGGGGGTTGGCAATCAGCCCCAGCATTTT
CASSEEGGVGNQPQHF
>NA|16|TRBJ2-5|NA|TRBV28
TGTGCCAGCAGCTCAGGGGGCGCGGGGGGGAAGGAGACCCAGTACTTC
CASSSGGAGGKETQYF
>NA|14|TRBJ2-5|NA|TRBV18
TGTGCCAGCTCACCACCTCTCCGGGGGGAGACCCAGTACTTC
CASSPPLRGETQYF
>NA|15|TRBJ2-7|NA|TRBV5-1
TGCGCCAGCAGCTTCAACACAGGGTTAGGCTACGAGCAGTACTTC
CASSFNTGLGYEQYF
>NA|13|TRBJ1-5|NA|TRBV24-1
TGTGCCACCAGTCGTCAGGGTGGACAGCCCCAGCATTTT
CATSRQGGQPQHF
>NA|10|TRBJ2-1|NA|TRBV30
TGTGCCTGGGAGAGAGGGAGTCAGTTCTTC
CAWERGSQFF
>NA|12|TRBJ2-5|NA|TRBV9
TGTGCCAGATATTGGTTTCAAGAGACCCAGTACTTC
CARYWFQETQYF
>NA|14|TRBJ2-1|NA|TRBV25-1
TGTGCCAGCAGTGAGGCTGGGACCCGCGATGAGCAGTTCTTC
CASSEAGTRDEQFF